This TCR beta chain was identified in a study of technical replicates of blood from a handful of donors. Clones were read by immunoSEQ multiplex PCR, and TCRdb kept only the in-frame ones, dropping some. The table records 15,000 to 20,000 clones, roughly 91% of them present only once. Germline lookup yields CDR1 MNHEY and CDR2 SVGAGI. The CDR3 extends over 13 amino acids. With V trimmed by 6 bases and J by 8 bases, 7 bases remained unmatched. The chain couples TRBV6-5 to TRBJ2-1; 7 bases are a match to TRBD2. Material for sequencing was PBMCs. The sequence was collected from a human donor in good health. The CDR3 nucleotides read TGTGCCAGCAGCCGGGGGGAGATCGATGAGCAGTTCTTC. Translating gives CASSRGEIDEQFF.